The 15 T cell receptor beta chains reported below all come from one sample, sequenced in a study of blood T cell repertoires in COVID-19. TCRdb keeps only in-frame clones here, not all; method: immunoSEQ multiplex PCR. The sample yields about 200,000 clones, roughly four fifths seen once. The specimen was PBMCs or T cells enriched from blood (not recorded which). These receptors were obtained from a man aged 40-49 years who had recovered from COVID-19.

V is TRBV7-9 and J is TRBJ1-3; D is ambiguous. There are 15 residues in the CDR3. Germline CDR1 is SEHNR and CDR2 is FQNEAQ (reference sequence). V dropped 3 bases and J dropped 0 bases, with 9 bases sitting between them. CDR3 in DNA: TGTGCCAGCAGCTTCATAGGAGCCTCTGGAAACACCATATATTTT. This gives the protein CASSFIGASGNTIYF.

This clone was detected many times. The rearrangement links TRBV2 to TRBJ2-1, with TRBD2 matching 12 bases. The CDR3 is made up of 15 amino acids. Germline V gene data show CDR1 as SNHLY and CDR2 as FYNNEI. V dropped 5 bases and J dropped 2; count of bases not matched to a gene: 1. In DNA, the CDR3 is TGTGCCAGCAGTCTAGCGGGGGGGCCCTACAATGAGCAGTTCTTC. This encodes CASSLAGGPYNEQFF.

The CDR3 reads CASSSTSGGRSYNEQFF. Written as DNA, the CDR3 is TGTGCCAGCAGCTCAACTAGCGGGGGGCGCTCCTACAATGAGCAGTTCTTC. V and J are TRBV7-2 and TRBJ2-1; TRBD2 matches at 12 bases. Per germline, CDR1 SGHTA and CDR2 FQGNSA. The CDR3 has 17 residues. V lost 4 bases to trimming and J lost 0 bases; unmatched junction nucleotides: 4. Filled out from reference TRBV7-2 and TRBJ2-1, the complete variable domain reads GAGVSQSPSNKVTEKGKDVELRCDPISGHTALYWYRQSLGQGLEFLIYFQGNSAPDKSGLPSDRFSAERTGGSVSTLTIQRTQQEDSAVYLCASSSTSGGRSYNEQFFGPGTRLTVL.

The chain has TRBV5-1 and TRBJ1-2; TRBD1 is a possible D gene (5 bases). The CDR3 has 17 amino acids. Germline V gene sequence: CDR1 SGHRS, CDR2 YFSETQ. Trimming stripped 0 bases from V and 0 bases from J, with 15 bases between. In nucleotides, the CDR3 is TGCGCCAGCAGCTTGGGGCCCGGGAGGGGCGCTAACTATGGCTACACCTTC. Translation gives CASSLGPGRGANYGYTF.

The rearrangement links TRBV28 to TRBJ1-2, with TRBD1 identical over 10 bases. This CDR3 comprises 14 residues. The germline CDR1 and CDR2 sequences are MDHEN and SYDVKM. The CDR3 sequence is CAADGDRGPYGYTF. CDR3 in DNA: TGTGCAGCTGACGGGGACAGGGGTCCCTATGGCTACACCTTC.

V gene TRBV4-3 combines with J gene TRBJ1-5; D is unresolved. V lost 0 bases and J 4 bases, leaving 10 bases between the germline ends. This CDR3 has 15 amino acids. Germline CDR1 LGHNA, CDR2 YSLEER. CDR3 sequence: CASSQEIGWNQPQHF. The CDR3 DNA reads TGCGCCAGCAGCCAAGAGATCGGTTGGAATCAGCCCCAGCATTTT.

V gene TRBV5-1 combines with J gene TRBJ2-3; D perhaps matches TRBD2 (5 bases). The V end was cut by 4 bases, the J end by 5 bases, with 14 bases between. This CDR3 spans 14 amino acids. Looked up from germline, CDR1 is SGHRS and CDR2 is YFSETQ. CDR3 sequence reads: CASSPAEEGDTQYF. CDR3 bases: TGCGCCAGCAGCCCCGCGGAGGAAGGAGATACGCAGTATTTT.

CDR3 sequence reads: CASSPKKVQEETQYF. DNA of the CDR3: TGTGCCAGCTCACCCAAAAAGGTGCAGGAAGAGACCCAGTACTTC. The chain recombines TRBV18 with TRBJ2-5; D is unresolved. CDR1 KGHSH and CDR2 LQKENI come from the germline V gene. Trimming stripped 3 bases from V and 3 bases from J, with 14 bases between. The CDR3 sequence is 15 residues long.

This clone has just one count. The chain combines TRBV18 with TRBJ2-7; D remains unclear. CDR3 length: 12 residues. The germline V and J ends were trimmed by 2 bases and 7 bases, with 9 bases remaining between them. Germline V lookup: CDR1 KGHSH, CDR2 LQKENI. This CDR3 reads CASSPEFSEQYF. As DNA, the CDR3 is TGTGCCAGCTCACCAGAATTCAGTGAGCAGTACTTC.

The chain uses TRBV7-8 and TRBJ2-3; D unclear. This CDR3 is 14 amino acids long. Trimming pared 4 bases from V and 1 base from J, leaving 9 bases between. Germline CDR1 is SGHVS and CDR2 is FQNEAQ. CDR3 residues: CASSSLLGTDTQYF. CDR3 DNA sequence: TGTGCCAGCAGCTCTTTACTGGGCACAGATACGCAGTATTTT.

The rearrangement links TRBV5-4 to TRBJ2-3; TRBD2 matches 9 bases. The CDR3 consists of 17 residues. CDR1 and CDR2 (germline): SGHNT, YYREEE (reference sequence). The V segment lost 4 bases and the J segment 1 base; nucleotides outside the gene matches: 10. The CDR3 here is CASSPGVVAGGTDTQYF. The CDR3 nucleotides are TGTGCCAGCAGCCCGGGGGTAGTAGCGGGAGGCACAGATACGCAGTATTTT.

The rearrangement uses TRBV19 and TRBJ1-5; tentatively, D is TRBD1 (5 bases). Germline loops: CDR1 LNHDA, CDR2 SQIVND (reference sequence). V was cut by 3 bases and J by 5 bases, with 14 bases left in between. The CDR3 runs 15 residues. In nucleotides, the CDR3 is TGTGCCAGTAGTATGGAAGGGGCGGATTATCAGCCCCAGCATTTT. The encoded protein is CASSMEGADYQPQHF.

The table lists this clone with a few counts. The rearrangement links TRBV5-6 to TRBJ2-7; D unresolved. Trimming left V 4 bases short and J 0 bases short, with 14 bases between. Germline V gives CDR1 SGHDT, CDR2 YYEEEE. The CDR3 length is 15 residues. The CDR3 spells CASSPLTAGSYEQYF. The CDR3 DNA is TGTGCCAGCAGCCCCCTTACGGCAGGCTCCTACGAGCAGTACTTC.

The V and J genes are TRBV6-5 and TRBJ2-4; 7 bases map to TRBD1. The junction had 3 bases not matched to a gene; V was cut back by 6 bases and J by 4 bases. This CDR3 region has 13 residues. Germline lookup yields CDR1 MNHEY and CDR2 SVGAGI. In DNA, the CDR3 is TGTGCCAGCAGGGGACAGTCTAAAAACATTCAGTACTTC. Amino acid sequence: CASRGQSKNIQYF.

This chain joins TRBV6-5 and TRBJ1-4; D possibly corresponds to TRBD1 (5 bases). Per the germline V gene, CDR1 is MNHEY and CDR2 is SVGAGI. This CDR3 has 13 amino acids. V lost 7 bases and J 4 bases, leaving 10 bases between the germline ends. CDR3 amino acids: CASTPGGNEKLFF. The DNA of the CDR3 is TGTGCCAGCACCCCGGGGGGTAATGAAAAACTGTTTTTT.